The 29 T cell receptor beta chains presented below share a single source sample, sequenced in a study of beta chain features in type 1 diabetes. cDNA synthesis used the whole RNA isolate, giving expressed TCRB sequences. The method was immunoSEQ multiplex PCR; TCRdb's version includes in-frame clones alone and lacks a portion of them. The sample records 150,000 or so clones, nearly 9.5% being singletons. The sequencing input was central memory CD4+ T cells from blood. The receptor set was obtained from a man younger than 35 in good health.

V is TRBV6-5 and J is TRBJ1-2; D uncertain. This CDR3 is built from 12 residues. CDR1 MNHEY and CDR2 SVGAGI come from the germline V gene. Trimming cost V 5 bases and J 8 bases, with 12 bases left between them. CDR3 region: CASSEYGGGYTF. The CDR3 DNA reads as TGTGCCAGCAGTGAATACGGAGGGGGCTACACCTTC.

The CDR3 loop reads CASSSNGGYKAFF. DNA of the CDR3: TGTGCCAGCAGCTCGAACGGAGGGTATAAAGCTTTCTTT. The V and J genes are TRBV7-2 and TRBJ1-1; D remains unclear. CDR1 is SGHTA and CDR2 is FQGNSA in the germline V gene. CDR3 length: 13 amino acids. The V and J ends lost 4 bases and 9 bases respectively, with 15 bases between them.

This chain connects TRBV4-1 to TRBJ1-1, with D uncertain. V gave up 0 bases and J gave up 1 base, with 18 bases separating them. CDR3 length: 18 amino acids. CDR1 MGHRA and CDR2 YSYEKL come from the germline V gene. CDR3 residues: CASSQDAYPWASNTEAFF. CDR3 nucleotides: TGCGCCAGCAGCCAAGACGCATACCCTTGGGCTTCGAACACTGAAGCTTTCTTT.

This clone was seen more than once but under ten times. The chain joins TRBV28 to TRBJ2-5, with 9 positions matching TRBD2. Trimming took 5 bases from V and 1 from J; bases not matched to a gene: 8. The CDR3 has 16 amino acids. The germline V gene has CDR1 MDHEN and CDR2 SYDVKM. CDR3 amino acids: CASSLLAGLGQETQYF. DNA of the CDR3: TGTGCCAGCAGTCTCCTAGCGGGGTTGGGCCAAGAGACCCAGTACTTC.

The V gene is TRBV7-2, the J gene TRBJ2-4; TRBD1 might be the D (6 bases). Trimming stripped 3 bases from V and 7 bases from J, with 13 bases between. This CDR3 is built from 14 residues. Germline CDR1 and CDR2: SGHTA and FQGNSA. The CDR3 nucleotides are TGTGCCAGCAGCTTCCTGGCAACAGGGAACATTCAGTACTTC. Translated, it gives CASSFLATGNIQYF.

The V and J genes are TRBV30 and TRBJ1-6; D unresolved. CDR1 is GTSNPN and CDR2 is SVGIG in the germline V gene (reference sequence). This CDR3 is built from 14 residues. V shed 0 bases and J shed 8 bases, with 11 bases lying between them. CDR3 sequence reads: CAWSVEALDSPLHF. The CDR3 coding sequence is TGTGCCTGGAGTGTAGAAGCCCTCGATTCACCCCTCCACTTT.

The V gene is TRBV9, the J gene TRBJ2-7; 7 nucleotides line up with TRBD1. Germline CDR1 SGDLS, CDR2 YYNGEE. With V trimmed by 4 bases and J by 5 bases, 9 bases remained unmatched. The CDR3 loop spans 14 amino acids. The CDR3 loop is CASSPEGTADEQYF. The DNA of the CDR3 is TGTGCCAGCAGCCCAGAAGGGACAGCGGACGAGCAGTACTTC. The variable domain in full, completed from reference TRBV9 and TRBJ2-7, reads DSGVTQTPKHLITATGQRVTLRCSPRSGDLSVYWYQQSLDQGLQFLIQYYNGEERAKGNILERFSAQQFPDLHSELNLSSLELGDSALYFCASSPEGTADEQYFGPGTRLTVT.

The rearrangement links TRBV7-2 to TRBJ1-5, with D possibly being TRBD1 (6 bases). The CDR3 runs to 14 residues. The germline CDR1 and CDR2 sequences are SGHTA and FQGNSA. V was trimmed by 3 bases and J by 4 bases, leaving 10 bases between them. The CDR3 is CASSFDRTNQPQHF. CDR3 bases: TGTGCCAGCAGCTTCGACAGGACAAATCAGCCCCAGCATTTT.

Only a few counts were recorded for this clone. The gene calls are TRBV18 and TRBJ2-5; 7 bases fit TRBD1. Germline V CDR1 and CDR2: KGHSH, LQKENI. V gave up 3 bases and J gave up 7 bases; unmatched junction bases: 17. There are 17 residues in the CDR3. CDR3 loop: CASSPLAGQAGFGTQYF. CDR3 sequence (DNA): TGTGCCAGCTCACCCCTAGCCGGACAGGCCGGATTTGGGACCCAGTACTTC.

This clone was seen ten or more times. The chain recombines TRBV7-9 with TRBJ2-7; TRBD1 is a possible D gene (7 bases). The germline V gene encodes CDR1 SEHNR and CDR2 FQNEAQ (reference sequence). Trimming took 10 bases from V and 6 from J, leaving 19 bases between them. The CDR3 consists of 13 residues. The CDR3 region is CATEEGANPEQYF. The CDR3 DNA reads as TGTGCCACAGAGGAGGGGGCGAACCCCGAGCAGTACTTC.

The chain recombines TRBV7-2 with TRBJ1-2; no firm D call. The germline CDR1 and CDR2 sequences are SGHTA and FQGNSA. CDR3 size: 14 residues. With 5 bases removed from V and 2 bases from J, the gap between germline ends came to 12 bases. In DNA form, the CDR3 reads TGTGCCAGCAGCCCCGGAGGGAGCAACTATGGCTACACCTTC. Protein product: CASSPGGSNYGYTF.

The chain has TRBV4-1 and TRBJ1-6; maybe TRBD1 (6 bases). The CDR3 runs 15 residues. Germline-derived CDR1 and CDR2 are MGHRA and YSYEKL. V was shortened by 5 bases and J by 5 bases, with 13 bases between the two germline ends. CDR3 sequence reads: CASSRDQGNNSPLHF. The CDR3 DNA is TGCGCCAGCAGCAGGGACCAGGGGAATAATTCACCCCTCCACTTT.

Written as DNA, the CDR3 is TGTGCCAGCAGTTTAATAAATCGACCCCTCCACTTT. The encoded protein is CASSLINRPLHF. V is TRBV9 and J is TRBJ1-6; unclear D gene. The CDR3 is made up of 12 amino acids. The V end lost 5 bases, the J end lost 12 bases, and 12 bases lay between the germline ends. The germline CDR1 and CDR2 sequences are SGDLS and YYNGEE.

The chain links TRBV25-1 to TRBJ1-5, with 7 positions matching TRBD1. V shed 3 bases and J 7 bases; nucleotides not matched to a gene: 6. Germline CDR1 and CDR2: MGHDK and SYGVNS. The CDR3 loop spans 14 amino acids. CDR3 DNA: TGTGCCAGCAGTGAGGAGGGGGCAAGCCAGCCCCAGCATTTT. This encodes CASSEEGASQPQHF.

The V call is TRBV6-5, the J call TRBJ2-7, with TRBD1 matching 8 bases. CDR1 is MNHEY, CDR2 SVGAGI, per germline. This CDR3 has 15 amino acids. V gave up 4 bases and J gave up 2 bases; unmatched junction bases: 7. DNA for the CDR3: TGTGCCAGCAGTTTAGACCCGGGACAGGCCTACGAGCAGTACTTC. Translation: CASSLDPGQAYEQYF.

This clone was observed a handful of times. The V call is TRBV6-5, the J call TRBJ1-4; tentative D call: TRBD1 (6 bases). Germline V CDR1 and CDR2: MNHEY, SVGAGI. This CDR3 spans 14 amino acids. The V end was cut by 6 bases, the J end by 8 bases, with 16 bases between. Here the CDR3 reads CASRNREGGEKLFF. The CDR3 region has the DNA TGTGCCAGCAGAAACAGGGAAGGAGGAGAAAAACTGTTTTTT.

This clone is a singleton in its sample. The chain uses TRBV6-1 and TRBJ2-7, with 8 bases lining up with TRBD1. Germline CDR1 reads MNHNS; CDR2 reads SASEGT. Losses at the gene ends were 6 bases for V and 0 bases for J; bases not matched to a gene: 7. The CDR3 has 15 amino acids. The CDR3 is CASSDGTGNSYEQYF. Written as DNA, the CDR3 is TGTGCCAGCAGCGACGGGACAGGAAACTCCTACGAGCAGTACTTC.

This clone appeared a few times. The genes are TRBV28 and TRBJ1-2; maybe TRBD1 (6 bases). Trimming cost V 5 bases and J 4 bases, with 11 bases left between them. Germline CDR1 and CDR2: MDHEN and SYDVKM. This CDR3 is 13 amino acids long. This CDR3 is CASSGGRGYGYTF. In DNA form, the CDR3 reads TGTGCCAGCAGTGGGGGCAGGGGCTATGGCTACACCTTC.

V and J are TRBV19 and TRBJ2-2; 7 bases are shared with TRBD2. This CDR3 comprises 14 residues. V was clipped by 8 bases and J by 5 bases; unmatched bases: 8. In germline, CDR1 is LNHDA, CDR2 SQIVND (reference sequence). CDR3 sequence (DNA): TGTGCCAGTGAGACGGGGGGTTTTACCGGGGAGCTGTTTTTT. Translated: CASETGGFTGELFF.

The chain combines TRBV27 with TRBJ1-2; 11 nucleotides agree with TRBD1. Germline CDR1 reads MNHEY; CDR2 reads SMNVEV (reference sequence). The CDR3 spans 14 residues. V shed 6 bases and J 8 bases; nucleotides not matched to a gene: 8. CDR3 loop: CASSGTGGAGGYTF. CDR3 sequence (DNA): TGTGCCAGCAGCGGGACAGGGGGGGCAGGGGGCTACACCTTC.

The CDR3 region has the DNA TGTGCCAGCAGCGCTCGGGGGATCCAAGAGACCCAGTACTTC. This translates into CASSARGIQETQYF. The chain couples TRBV4-2 to TRBJ2-5, with D possibly being TRBD2 (6 bases). Germline V CDR1 and CDR2: LGHNA, YNFKEQ. With 5 bases removed from V and 1 base from J, the gap between germline ends came to 11 bases. The CDR3 spans 14 residues.

The gene calls are TRBV7-8 and TRBJ2-2, with a possible D match to TRBD1 (6 bases). The CDR3 has 14 residues. The V and J ends lost 3 bases and 3 bases respectively, with 8 bases between them. Germline V gene sequence: CDR1 SGHVS, CDR2 FQNEAQ. The CDR3 region has the DNA TGTGCCAGCAGCTTCCACAGGGACACCGGGGAGCTGTTTTTT. Its protein product is CASSFHRDTGELFF.

The CDR3 reads CASSIWDRGNEQFF. The CDR3 DNA sequence: TGTGCCAGTAGTATATGGGACAGGGGCAATGAGCAGTTCTTC. The V gene is TRBV19, the J gene TRBJ2-1; TRBD1 matches 10 bases. V trimming: 2 bases; J trimming: 6 bases; junction bases outside the gene matches: 1. The CDR3 is 14 amino acids. Germline V gene sequence: CDR1 LNHDA, CDR2 SQIVND (reference sequence). Full variable domain (missing parts from reference TRBV19 and TRBJ2-1): DGGITQSPKYLFRKEGQNVTLSCEQNLNHDAMYWYRQDPGQGLRLIYYSQIVNDFQKGDIAEGYSVSREKKESFPLTVTSAQKNPTAFYLCASSIWDRGNEQFFGPGTRLTVL.

The genes are TRBV7-2 and TRBJ1-2; D remains ambiguous. V shed 2 bases and J shed 7 bases, with 11 bases lying between them. CDR1 SGHTA and CDR2 FQGNSA come from the germline V gene. CDR3 length: 13 amino acids. For the CDR3, the DNA is TGTGCCAGCAGCTTAAGCGGGTTTAGTGGCTACACCTTC. Amino acids: CASSLSGFSGYTF.

The table lists this clone with many counts. This chain connects TRBV18 to TRBJ2-2; 7 positions match TRBD2. The germline V gene encodes CDR1 KGHSH and CDR2 LQKENI. The CDR3 covers 15 residues. The junction had 9 bases not matched to a gene; V was cut back by 6 bases and J by 5 bases. DNA for the CDR3: TGTGCCAGCTCGCGGACTAGTGAGAATACCGGGGAGCTGTTTTTT. It codes for CASSRTSENTGELFF. Filled out from reference TRBV18 and TRBJ2-2, the complete variable domain reads NAGVMQNPRHLVRRRGQEARLRCSPMKGHSHVYWYRQLPEEGLKFMVYLQKENIIDESGMPKERFSAEFPKEGPSILRIQQVVRGDSAAYFCASSRTSENTGELFFGEGSRLTVL.

This clone was counted once. The genes are TRBV7-2 and TRBJ1-2; D is undetermined. Trimming removed 5 bases from V and 4 bases from J, with 17 bases in between. The CDR3 has 15 amino acids. Germline values: CDR1 SGHTA, CDR2 FQGNSA. The CDR3 DNA reads TGTGCCAGCAGCCTCTGGGAGGGTAGTGGCTATGGCTACACCTTC. Encoded protein: CASSLWEGSGYGYTF.

This chain connects TRBV4-1 to TRBJ1-2, with 7 nucleotides matching TRBD1. The V gene end was trimmed by 1 base and the J gene end by 8 bases; junction bases not matched to a gene: 19. The CDR3 is 18 residues long. Germline V CDR1 and CDR2: MGHRA, YSYEKL. The CDR3, as DNA: TGCGCCAGCAGCCAAGTTCCCGGGACAGCCACCGCCTTGGAGGGCTACACCTTC. The encoded protein is CASSQVPGTATALEGYTF.

The chain is built from TRBV5-4 and TRBJ2-1, with a possible D match to TRBD1 (6 bases). Germline CDR1 reads SGHNT; CDR2 reads YYREEE (reference sequence). Trimming pared 2 bases from V and 3 bases from J, leaving 12 bases between. The CDR3 has 15 amino acids. Written as DNA, the CDR3 is TGTGCCAGCAGCTTCGGACAGCTGAGCTACAATGAGCAGTTCTTC. Translating gives CASSFGQLSYNEQFF.

The chain recombines TRBV7-2 with TRBJ2-3, with a tentative D call TRBD1 (6 bases). The CDR3 loop spans 12 amino acids. The ends were cut back, 4 bases at V and 5 bases at J, with 7 bases in the middle. CDR1 is SGHTA, CDR2 FQGNSA, per germline. CDR3 coding DNA: TGTGCCAGCAGCTCACAGGGAGATACGCAGTATTTT. Its translation is CASSSQGDTQYF.